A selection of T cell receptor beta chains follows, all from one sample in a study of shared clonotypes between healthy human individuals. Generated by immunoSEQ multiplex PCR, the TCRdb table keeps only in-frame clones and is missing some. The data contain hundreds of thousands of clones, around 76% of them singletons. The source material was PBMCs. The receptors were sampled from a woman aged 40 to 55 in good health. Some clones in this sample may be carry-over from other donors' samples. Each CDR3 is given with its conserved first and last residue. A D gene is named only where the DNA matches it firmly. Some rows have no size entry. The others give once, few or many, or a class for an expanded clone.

cdr3_aa: CASSQSLWETQYF
cdr3_nt: TGCGCCAGCAGCCAGAGCCTCTGGGAGACCCAGTACTTC
v_call: TRBV4-1
j_call: TRBJ2-5
d_call: NA
clone_size: NA

cdr3_aa: CASSLARNRGGETQYF
cdr3_nt: TGTGCCAGCAGCTTGGCCCGGAACAGGGGAGGGGAGACCCAGTACTTC
v_call: TRBV5-4
j_call: TRBJ2-5
d_call: NA
clone_size: NA

cdr3_aa: CAISDWRTDTQYF
cdr3_nt: TGTGCCATCAGTGACTGGAGGACAGATACGCAGTATTTT
v_call: TRBV10-3
j_call: TRBJ2-3
d_call: NA
clone_size: NA

cdr3_aa: CAISETTGVGQFF
cdr3_nt: TGTGCCATCAGTGAGACCACAGGGGTTGGGCAGTTCTTC
v_call: TRBV10-3
j_call: TRBJ2-1
d_call: TRBD1
clone_size: NA

cdr3_aa: CASSLESRSSAFF
cdr3_nt: TGCGCCAGCAGCTTGGAGTCTAGGTCTTCAGCTTTCTTT
v_call: TRBV5-1
j_call: TRBJ1-1
d_call: NA
clone_size: NA

cdr3_aa: CASSQGLAGWDEQFF
cdr3_nt: TGCGCCAGCAGCCAAGGACTAGCGGGATGGGATGAGCAGTTCTTC
v_call: TRBV4-1
j_call: TRBJ2-1
d_call: TRBD2
clone_size: NA

cdr3_aa: CAWKRLAGDTQYF
cdr3_nt: TGCGCCTGGAAGAGACTAGCTGGAGATACGCAGTATTTT
v_call: TRBV30
j_call: TRBJ2-3
d_call: TRBD2
clone_size: NA

cdr3_aa: CASSQAQGNTGANVLTF
cdr3_nt: TGCGCCAGCAGCCAAGCACAGGGCAATACTGGGGCCAACGTCCTGACTTTC
v_call: TRBV4-1
j_call: TRBJ2-6
d_call: NA
clone_size: once

cdr3_aa: CASSIGSGGTDTQYF
cdr3_nt: TGTGCCAGCAGTATCGGCAGCGGGGGGACAGATACGCAGTATTTT
v_call: TRBV6-4
j_call: TRBJ2-3
d_call: TRBD2
clone_size: NA

cdr3_aa: CSVASTDTQYF
cdr3_nt: TGCAGCGTTGCAAGCACAGATACGCAGTATTTT
v_call: TRBV29-1
j_call: TRBJ2-3
d_call: NA
clone_size: NA

cdr3_aa: CASSLVGTGAYGYTF
cdr3_nt: TGTGCCAGCAGCTTAGTAGGGACAGGGGCTTATGGCTACACCTTC
v_call: TRBV7-9
j_call: TRBJ1-2
d_call: TRBD1
clone_size: NA

cdr3_aa: CAWSVGGTTNEQFF
cdr3_nt: TGTGCCTGGAGTGTAGGCGGGACGACAAATGAGCAGTTCTTC
v_call: TRBV30
j_call: TRBJ2-1
d_call: NA
clone_size: NA

cdr3_aa: CASSQGQPDQETQYF
cdr3_nt: TGTGCCAGCAGCCAAGGACAGCCGGACCAAGAGACCCAGTACTTC
v_call: TRBV7-9
j_call: TRBJ2-5
d_call: NA
clone_size: NA

cdr3_aa: CASSLAGVPYEQYF
cdr3_nt: TGTGCCAGCAGCTTGGCTGGGGTCCCCTACGAGCAGTACTTC
v_call: TRBV5-6
j_call: TRBJ2-7
d_call: NA
clone_size: NA

cdr3_aa: CASSENGAQGLNYGYTF
cdr3_nt: TGTGCCAGCAGTGAAAATGGGGCACAGGGCCTTAACTATGGCTACACCTTC
v_call: TRBV2
j_call: TRBJ1-2
d_call: NA
clone_size: NA

cdr3_aa: CASSLWDRPNQPQHF
cdr3_nt: TGTGCCAGCAGTCTATGGGACAGGCCGAATCAGCCCCAGCATTTT
v_call: TRBV28
j_call: TRBJ1-5
d_call: TRBD1
clone_size: NA

cdr3_aa: CASSYPNKDSDEQFF
cdr3_nt: TGTGCCAGCAGTTACCCGAACAAGGACAGCGATGAGCAGTTCTTC
v_call: TRBV6-6
j_call: TRBJ2-1
d_call: NA
clone_size: NA

cdr3_aa: CASSWTGGGTQYF
cdr3_nt: TGTGCCAGCAGCTGGACCGGAGGAGGGACCCAGTACTTC
v_call: TRBV11-3
j_call: TRBJ2-5
d_call: NA
clone_size: NA

cdr3_aa: CAISSTQNTEAFF
cdr3_nt: TGTGCCATCAGTAGCACACAGAACACTGAAGCTTTCTTT
v_call: TRBV10-3
j_call: TRBJ1-1
d_call: NA
clone_size: NA

cdr3_aa: CASSPGTGEKLFF
cdr3_nt: TGCGCCAGCAGCCCCGGGACAGGTGAAAAACTGTTTTTT
v_call: TRBV5-1
j_call: TRBJ1-4
d_call: TRBD1
clone_size: NA

cdr3_aa: CASSEADWIRSNQPQHF
cdr3_nt: TGTGCCAGCAGTGAAGCGGATTGGATTCGGAGCAATCAGCCCCAGCATTTT
v_call: TRBV6-1
j_call: TRBJ1-5
d_call: NA
clone_size: NA

cdr3_aa: CASLGPGNTIYF
cdr3_nt: TGTGCCAGCTTGGGTCCTGGAAACACCATATATTTT
v_call: TRBV28
j_call: TRBJ1-3
d_call: NA
clone_size: NA

cdr3_aa: CASSLGVSDGYTF
cdr3_nt: TGTGCCAGCAGCTTAGGGGTTTCGGATGGCTACACCTTC
v_call: TRBV7-9
j_call: TRBJ1-2
d_call: NA
clone_size: few

cdr3_aa: CASSPPRVIQGNEQFF
cdr3_nt: TGTGCCAGCTCACCACCGAGGGTAATTCAGGGCAATGAGCAGTTCTTC
v_call: TRBV18
j_call: TRBJ2-1
d_call: NA
clone_size: NA

cdr3_aa: CASSPDSTSGNTIYF
cdr3_nt: TGTGCCAGCAGCCCGGACAGTACCTCTGGAAACACCATATATTTT
v_call: TRBV7-9
j_call: TRBJ1-3
d_call: NA
clone_size: NA

cdr3_aa: CASSVGRGRTDTQYF
cdr3_nt: TGTGCCAGCAGTGTAGGAAGGGGGCGCACAGATACGCAGTATTTT
v_call: TRBV2
j_call: TRBJ2-3
d_call: TRBD1
clone_size: NA

cdr3_aa: CASSTDRGNQPQHF
cdr3_nt: TGTGCCAGCAGTACCGACAGGGGCAATCAGCCCCAGCATTTT
v_call: TRBV28
j_call: TRBJ1-5
d_call: TRBD1
clone_size: NA

cdr3_aa: CASSQGAGRYSNQPQHF
cdr3_nt: TGCGCCAGCAGCCAAGGGGCCGGACGATATAGCAATCAGCCCCAGCATTTT
v_call: TRBV4-1
j_call: TRBJ1-5
d_call: NA
clone_size: NA

cdr3_aa: CASTDRGYGNTIYF
cdr3_nt: TGTGCCAGCACGGACAGGGGATATGGAAACACCATATATTTT
v_call: TRBV25-1
j_call: TRBJ1-3
d_call: TRBD1
clone_size: NA

cdr3_aa: CASSSTANTGELFF
cdr3_nt: TGCGCCAGCAGCTCGACAGCAAACACCGGGGAGCTGTTTTTT
v_call: TRBV5-1
j_call: TRBJ2-2
d_call: NA
clone_size: NA

cdr3_aa: CASSVEGNTEAFF
cdr3_nt: TGTGCCAGCAGTGTTGAAGGGAACACTGAAGCTTTCTTT
v_call: TRBV6-4
j_call: TRBJ1-1
d_call: NA
clone_size: NA

cdr3_aa: CASSHRDRATGNTIYF
cdr3_nt: TGTGCCAGCAGCCACCGGGACAGGGCAACTGGAAACACCATATATTTC
v_call: TRBV28
j_call: TRBJ1-3
d_call: TRBD1
clone_size: NA

cdr3_aa: CASSLEVGARSEQFF
cdr3_nt: TGCGCCAGCAGCTTGGAAGTTGGGGCGCGATCAGAGCAGTTCTTC
v_call: TRBV5-1
j_call: TRBJ2-1
d_call: NA
clone_size: NA

cdr3_aa: CASSLGGYEQYF
cdr3_nt: TGTGCCAGCAGTTTAGGAGGCTACGAGCAGTACTTC
v_call: TRBV6-5
j_call: TRBJ2-7
d_call: NA
clone_size: NA

cdr3_aa: CASSLVGRGNTEAFF
cdr3_nt: TGTGCCAGCAGCTTGGTCGGCAGGGGGAACACTGAAGCTTTCTTT
v_call: TRBV5-6
j_call: TRBJ1-1
d_call: NA
clone_size: NA

cdr3_aa: CASSYGTGRVDPRYNEQFF
cdr3_nt: TGTGCCAGCAGCTACGGGACAGGGAGAGTAGACCCCCGCTACAATGAGCAGTTCTTC
v_call: TRBV9
j_call: TRBJ2-1
d_call: TRBD1
clone_size: NA

cdr3_aa: CASSSGVAYNEQFF
cdr3_nt: TGTGCCAGCAGCTCAGGGGTGGCCTACAATGAGCAGTTCTTC
v_call: TRBV7-3
j_call: TRBJ2-1
d_call: NA
clone_size: once